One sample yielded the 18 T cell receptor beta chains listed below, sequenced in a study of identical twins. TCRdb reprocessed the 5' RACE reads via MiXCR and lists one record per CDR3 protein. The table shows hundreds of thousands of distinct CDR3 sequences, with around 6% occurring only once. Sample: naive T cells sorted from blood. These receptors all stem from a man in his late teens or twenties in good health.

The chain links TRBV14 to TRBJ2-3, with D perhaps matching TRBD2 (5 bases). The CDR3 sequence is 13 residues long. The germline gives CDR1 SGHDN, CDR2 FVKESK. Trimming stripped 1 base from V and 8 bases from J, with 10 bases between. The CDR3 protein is CASSQGAAGTQYF. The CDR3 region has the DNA TGTGCCAGCAGCCAAGGAGCGGCGGGTACGCAGTATTTT.

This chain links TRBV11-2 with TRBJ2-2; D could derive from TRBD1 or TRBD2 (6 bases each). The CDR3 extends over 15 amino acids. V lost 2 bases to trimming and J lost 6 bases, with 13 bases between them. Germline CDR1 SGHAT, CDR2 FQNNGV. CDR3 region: CASSLTYGGPGELFF. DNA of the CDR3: TGTGCCAGCAGCTTAACTTATGGGGGGCCCGGGGAGCTGTTTTTT.

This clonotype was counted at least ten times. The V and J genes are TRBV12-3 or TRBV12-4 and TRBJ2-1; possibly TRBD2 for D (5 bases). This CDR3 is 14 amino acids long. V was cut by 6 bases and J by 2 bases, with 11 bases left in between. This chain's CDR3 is CASRFSEPYNEQFF. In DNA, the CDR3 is TGTGCCAGCAGATTTAGCGAACCCTACAATGAGCAGTTCTTC.

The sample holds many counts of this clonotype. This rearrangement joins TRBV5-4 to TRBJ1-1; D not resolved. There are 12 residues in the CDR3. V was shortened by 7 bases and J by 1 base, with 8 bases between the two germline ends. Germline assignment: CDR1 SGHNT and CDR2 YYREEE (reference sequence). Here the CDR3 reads CASFDWNTEAFF. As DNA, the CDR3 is TGTGCCAGCTTTGATTGGAACACTGAAGCTTTCTTT.

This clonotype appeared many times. The CDR3, as DNA: TGTGCCAGCAGTTCGAGGTATACTGAAGCTTTCTTT. It codes for CASSSRYTEAFF. The genes are TRBV6-2 or TRBV6-3 and TRBJ1-1; D call uncertain. The CDR3 contains 12 residues. The germline gives CDR1 MNHEY, CDR2 SVGEGT. The V gene lost 4 bases and the J gene lost 5 bases, with 8 bases spanning the gap.

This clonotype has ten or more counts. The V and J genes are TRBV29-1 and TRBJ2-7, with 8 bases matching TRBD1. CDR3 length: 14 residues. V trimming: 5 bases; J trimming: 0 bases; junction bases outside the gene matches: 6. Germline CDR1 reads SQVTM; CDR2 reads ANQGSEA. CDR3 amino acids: CSVMTGVGSYEQYF. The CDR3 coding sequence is TGCAGCGTTATGACAGGGGTTGGCTCCTACGAGCAGTACTTC.

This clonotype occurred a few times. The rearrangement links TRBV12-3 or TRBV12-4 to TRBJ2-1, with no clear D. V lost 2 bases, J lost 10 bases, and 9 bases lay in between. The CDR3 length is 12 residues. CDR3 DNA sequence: TGTGCCAGCAGTTTATATCCTAGGGAGCAGTTCTTC. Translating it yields CASSLYPREQFF.

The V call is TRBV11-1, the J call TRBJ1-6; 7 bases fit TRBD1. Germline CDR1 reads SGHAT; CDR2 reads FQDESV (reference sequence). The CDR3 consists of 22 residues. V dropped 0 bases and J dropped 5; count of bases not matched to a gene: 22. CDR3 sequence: CASSLAGTHQLDRDLDNSPLHF. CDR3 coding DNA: TGTGCCAGCAGCTTAGCCGGAACCCACCAACTAGACAGGGATCTAGATAATTCACCCCTCCACTTT.

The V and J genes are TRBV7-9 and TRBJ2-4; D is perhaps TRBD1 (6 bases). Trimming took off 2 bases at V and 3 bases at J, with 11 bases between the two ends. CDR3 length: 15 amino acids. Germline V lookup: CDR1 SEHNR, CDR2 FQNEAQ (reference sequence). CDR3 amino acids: CASSLLTGDKNIQYF. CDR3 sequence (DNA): TGTGCCAGCAGCTTATTGACAGGAGACAAAAACATTCAGTACTTC. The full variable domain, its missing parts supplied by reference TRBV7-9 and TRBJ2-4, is DTGVSQNPRHKITKRGQNVTFRCDPISEHNRLYWYRQTLGQGPEFLTYFQNEAQLEKSRLLSDRFSAERPKGSFSTLEIQRTEQGDSAMYLCASSLLTGDKNIQYFGAGTRLSVL.

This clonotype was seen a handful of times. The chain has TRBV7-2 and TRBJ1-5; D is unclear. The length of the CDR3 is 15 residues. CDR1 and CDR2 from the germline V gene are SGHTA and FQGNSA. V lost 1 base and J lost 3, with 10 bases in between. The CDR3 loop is CASSLDRRSNQPQHF. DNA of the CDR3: TGTGCCAGCAGCTTAGATCGCAGATCCAATCAGCCCCAGCATTTT.

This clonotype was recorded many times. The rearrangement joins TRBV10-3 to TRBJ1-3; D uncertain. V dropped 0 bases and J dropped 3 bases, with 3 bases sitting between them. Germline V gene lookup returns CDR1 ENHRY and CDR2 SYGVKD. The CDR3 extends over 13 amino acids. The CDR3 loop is CAISESNGNTIYF. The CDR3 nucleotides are TGTGCCATCAGTGAGTCTAATGGAAACACCATATATTTT.

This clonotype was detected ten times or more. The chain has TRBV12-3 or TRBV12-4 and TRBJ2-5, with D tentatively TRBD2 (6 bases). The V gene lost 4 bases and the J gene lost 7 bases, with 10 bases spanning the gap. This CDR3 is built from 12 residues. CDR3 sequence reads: CASSSGGVTQYF. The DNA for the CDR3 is TGTGCCAGCAGTTCCGGGGGTGTGACCCAGTACTTC.

In nucleotides, the CDR3 is TGCAGCGTTGTTCAGGGAGCCGGGGGGGCCAACGTCCTGACTTTC. It translates to CSVVQGAGGANVLTF. The J gene is TRBJ2-6, the V gene TRBV29-1; D is perhaps TRBD1 or TRBD2 (5 bases each). The CDR3 is 15 residues long. V was trimmed by 4 bases and J by 4 bases, leaving 14 bases between them. Germline CDR1 is SQVTM and CDR2 is ANQGSEA.

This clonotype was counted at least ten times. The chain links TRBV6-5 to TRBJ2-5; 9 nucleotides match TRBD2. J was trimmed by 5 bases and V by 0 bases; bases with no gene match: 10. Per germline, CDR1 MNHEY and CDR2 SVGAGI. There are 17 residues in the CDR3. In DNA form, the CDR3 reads TGTGCCAGCAGTTACTCCGGCGGGAGGGCCCTCGATGAGACCCAGTACTTC. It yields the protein CASSYSGGRALDETQYF.

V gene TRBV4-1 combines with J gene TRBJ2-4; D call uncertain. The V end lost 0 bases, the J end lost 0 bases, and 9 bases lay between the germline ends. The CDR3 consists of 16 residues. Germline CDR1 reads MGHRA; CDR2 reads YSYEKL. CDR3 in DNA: TGCGCCAGCAGCCAAGACGACACTCTAGCCAAAAACATTCAGTACTTC. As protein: CASSQDDTLAKNIQYF.

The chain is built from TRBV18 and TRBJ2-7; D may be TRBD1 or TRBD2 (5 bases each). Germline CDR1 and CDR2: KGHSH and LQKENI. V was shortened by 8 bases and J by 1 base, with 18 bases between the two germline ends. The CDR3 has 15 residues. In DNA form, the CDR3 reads TGTGCCAGCACTCTTAGGGACGGTCCATCCTACGAGCAGTACGTC. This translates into CASTLRDGPSYEQYV.

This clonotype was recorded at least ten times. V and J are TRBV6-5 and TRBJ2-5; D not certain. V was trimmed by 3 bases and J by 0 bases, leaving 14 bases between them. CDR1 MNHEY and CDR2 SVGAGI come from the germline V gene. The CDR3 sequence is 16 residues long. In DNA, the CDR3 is TGTGCCAGCAGTTATCAGGCCAGCCCGTACCAAGAGACCCAGTACTTC. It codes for CASSYQASPYQETQYF.

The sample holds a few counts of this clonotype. Here the CDR3 DNA reads TGTGCCAGCAGCATGACAGCATACCAAGAGACCCAGTACTTC. It translates to CASSMTAYQETQYF. The chain uses TRBV5-5 and TRBJ2-5; D might be TRBD1 (5 bases). This CDR3 spans 14 amino acids. Trimming shortened V by 4 bases and J by 0 bases, and 10 bases separated the two germline ends. Germline CDR1 reads SGHKS; CDR2 reads YYEKEE (reference sequence). Combining the CDR3 with reference TRBV5-5 and TRBJ2-5 gives the whole variable domain DAGVTQSPTHLIKTRGQQVTLRCSPISGHKSVSWYQQVLGQGPQFIFQYYEKEERGRGNFPDRFSARQFPNYSSELNVNALLLGDSALYLCASSMTAYQETQYFGPGTRLLVL.